This TCR beta chain was observed in a study of naive and memory T cell subsets. Study-level findings and limits: Gini index rose across naive, CM, EM and EMRA in CD4 and CD8. A clonotype means one alpha or beta sequence, not an alpha/beta pair. Activation and differentiation may alter RNA-based TCR counts. Over 95% of naive TCR sequences appeared only once after error correction, unlike memory subsets.

A note on this clonotype: Its antigen is unknown.

The CDR3 is 20 residues long. The germline V gene encodes CDR1 SGHVS and CDR2 FNYEAQ. The germline V and J ends were trimmed by 6 bases and 5 bases, with 32 bases remaining between them. The beta constant-region primer was an equimolar mix of two oligonucleotides covering TRBC1 and TRBC2. Ligated cDNA was amplified by four rounds of PCR with nested alpha and beta constant-region primers and SP2. TCRdb reprocessed the UMI-ligation and nested PCR reads with MiXCR, giving one entry per CDR3 protein. The sample has 95,000 to 150,000 distinct CDR3 sequences; roughly 36% are singletons. The sequencing sample was made of central memory CD4+ T cells from blood. This chain links TRBV7-6 with TRBJ2-1; D possibly corresponds to TRBD2 (6 bases). The sequence was collected from a human donor in good health. The CDR3 spells CASSLVFGRSGPRNHNEQFF. The CDR3 DNA is TGTGCCAGCAGTCTAGTGTTTGGACGTAGCGGCCCAAGGAATCACAATGAGCAGTTCTTC.